These 28 T cell receptor beta chains originate from one sample sequenced in a study of CD8+ T cells in alopecia areata. Following extraction, RNA underwent reverse transcription to cDNA, which served as the sequencing template. The repertoire was sequenced with immunoSEQ multiplex PCR; TCRdb's copy has only in-frame clones and lacks some. The table has over 150,000 clones, roughly 60% seen once. This material consisted of CD4+ T cells sorted from blood, taken at week 0. These receptors were obtained from a human donor with alopecia areata.

This chain links TRBV4-1 with TRBJ1-2; D gene ambiguous. Trimming took off 4 bases at V and 4 bases at J, with 7 bases between the two ends. CDR3 length: 12 residues. Germline CDR1 and CDR2: MGHRA and YSYEKL. The CDR3 loop reads CASSRESYGYTF. CDR3 nucleotide sequence: TGCGCCAGCAGCCGAGAAAGCTATGGCTACACCTTC.

The chain joins TRBV29-1 to TRBJ2-5; a weak D match, TRBD2 (6 bases). The CDR3 contains 12 residues. V was pared by 5 bases and J by 4 bases, with 11 bases between. Germline V lookup: CDR1 SQVTM, CDR2 ANQGSEA. The CDR3 is CSVRHGGETQYF. The CDR3 DNA is TGCAGCGTTCGGCACGGGGGAGAGACCCAGTACTTC.

DNA for the CDR3: TGTGCCACCGCTTGGGACAGGGGGACTGAAGCTTTCTTT. Protein product: CATAWDRGTEAFF. The gene calls are TRBV15 and TRBJ1-1; 11 nucleotides align to TRBD1. Germline-derived CDR1 and CDR2 are LNHNV and YYDKDF (reference sequence). The V gene end was trimmed by 8 bases and the J gene end by 5 bases; junction bases not matched to a gene: 4. This CDR3 region has 13 residues. Full variable domain (rest looked up from reference TRBV15 and TRBJ1-1): DAMVIQNPRYQVTQFGKPVTLSCSQTLNHNVMYWYQQKSSQAPKLLFHYYDKDFNNEADTPDNFQSRRPNTSFCFLDIRSPGLGDTAMYLCATAWDRGTEAFFGQGTRLTVV.

The rearrangement joins TRBV7-2 to TRBJ2-7, with D perhaps assigned TRBD1 or TRBD2 (5 bases each). CDR1 SGHTA and CDR2 FQGNSA come from the germline V gene. CDR3 length: 16 amino acids. The V and J ends lost 4 bases and 0 bases respectively, with 16 bases between them. CDR3 nucleotides: TGTGCCAGCAGCTCCCCGGGACGCCTAGTCTCCTACGAGCAGTACTTC. This sequence encodes CASSSPGRLVSYEQYF.

The chain employs TRBV4-1 and TRBJ2-1; D not resolved. The CDR3 loop spans 16 amino acids. CDR1 is MGHRA and CDR2 is YSYEKL in the germline V gene. The germline V and J ends were trimmed by 0 bases and 10 bases, with 19 bases remaining between them. CDR3 sequence reads: CASSQEFTASFGEQFF. CDR3 in DNA: TGCGCCAGCAGCCAAGAGTTCACAGCCTCGTTTGGAGAGCAGTTCTTC.

The chain couples TRBV6-5 to TRBJ1-1; a weak D match, TRBD1 (5 bases). CDR3 length: 11 residues. The V gene lost 6 bases and the J gene lost 4 bases, with 6 bases spanning the gap. Germline-derived CDR1 and CDR2 are MNHEY and SVGAGI. The DNA of the CDR3 is TGTGCCAGCAGCCAGGGCACTGAAGCTTTCTTT. Translation gives CASSQGTEAFF.

CDR3 sequence (DNA): TGTGCCAGCAGCACCCAGAGAGAAGATACGCAGTATTTT. Translation: CASSTQREDTQYF. The chain couples TRBV7-8 to TRBJ2-3, with D hard to call. With 5 bases removed from V and 5 bases from J, the gap between germline ends came to 11 bases. This CDR3 spans 13 amino acids. CDR1 SGHVS and CDR2 FQNEAQ come from the germline V gene.

The chain recombines TRBV29-1 with TRBJ1-1; TRBD1 aligns across 7 bases. This CDR3 contains 14 residues. Germline loops: CDR1 SQVTM, CDR2 ANQGSEA. Trimming cost V 6 bases and J 5 bases; bases outside gene matches: 12. The DNA of the CDR3 is TGCAGCGTCCAAAAGGGGACAGAGGGGACTGAAGCTTTCTTT. Residues: CSVQKGTEGTEAFF. The full variable domain, in which reference TRBV29-1 and TRBJ1-1 provide the parts outside the CDR3, is SAVISQKPSRDICQRGTSLTIQCQVDSQVTMMFWYRQQPGQSLTLIATANQGSEATYESGFVIDKFPISRPNLTFSTLTVSNMSPEDSSIYLCSVQKGTEGTEAFFGQGTRLTVV.

The rearrangement uses TRBV29-1 and TRBJ2-1; D assignment may be TRBD1 or TRBD2 (6 bases each). The CDR3 has 13 amino acids. Trimming removed 7 bases at V and 4 bases at J, with 14 bases between. The germline gives CDR1 SQVTM, CDR2 ANQGSEA. The CDR3 nucleotides read TGCAGCGGGGGGGCCCGCGTTTACAATGAGCAGTTCTTC. Amino acid sequence: CSGGARVYNEQFF.

The rearrangement uses TRBV5-1 and TRBJ2-3; tentative D call: TRBD1 (5 bases). The ends were cut back, 4 bases at V and 3 bases at J, with 15 bases in the middle. Germline loops: CDR1 SGHRS, CDR2 YFSETQ. CDR3 size: 15 residues. The DNA of the CDR3 is TGCGCCAGCAGCCCTTACAGGTCTGATACAGATACGCAGTATTTT. Protein product: CASSPYRSDTDTQYF.

V is TRBV14 and J is TRBJ1-2, with D possibly being TRBD1 (5 bases). The CDR3 covers 15 residues. Looked up from germline, CDR1 is SGHDN and CDR2 is FVKESK. Trimming pared 4 bases from V and 6 bases from J, leaving 18 bases between. The CDR3 bases are TGTGCCAGCAGCCTCTTAGAGGGGCAGAAGAATGGCTACACCTTC. Protein: CASSLLEGQKNGYTF.

Only a few counts were recorded for this clone. The V call is TRBV2, the J call TRBJ2-1; D gene unclear. This CDR3 has 13 amino acids. Trimming took off 6 bases at V and 4 bases at J, with 10 bases between the two ends. CDR1 and CDR2 from the germline V gene are SNHLY and FYNNEI. Written as DNA, the CDR3 is TGTGCCAGCAGCGTGGGCCTATACAATGAGCAGTTCTTC. Translation gives CASSVGLYNEQFF.

The sample holds one count of this clone. V gene TRBV7-2 combines with J gene TRBJ1-2; D perhaps matches TRBD1 (5 bases). The CDR3 contains 12 residues. Germline loops: CDR1 SGHTA, CDR2 FQGNSA. Trimming shortened V by 3 bases and J by 5 bases, and 7 bases separated the two germline ends. The chain's CDR3 is CASSLTVYGYTF. The CDR3, as DNA: TGTGCCAGCAGCTTGACAGTTTATGGCTACACCTTC.

This clone was detected only once. The CDR3 region is CASSVAMTPNTEAFF. CDR3 coding DNA: TGTGCCAGCAGCGTAGCTATGACACCGAACACTGAAGCTTTCTTT. This chain uses TRBV9 with TRBJ1-1; D ambiguous. V lost 0 bases to trimming and J lost 1 base, with 10 bases between them. From germline, CDR1 is SGDLS and CDR2 YYNGEE. This CDR3 spans 15 amino acids.

This clone was recorded a few times. The chain carries TRBV2 and TRBJ2-7, with 7 bases aligning to TRBD2. CDR1 and CDR2 from the germline V gene are SNHLY and FYNNEI. Trimming at V came to 7 bases and at J to 5 bases, leaving 11 bases not matched to a gene. CDR3 length: 14 amino acids. CDR3 DNA sequence: TGTGCCAGCACCCGGGGAGGGTACGCCGACGAGCAGTACTTC. Protein sequence: CASTRGGYADEQYF. The full variable domain, rest sourced from reference TRBV2 and TRBJ2-7, is EPEVTQTPSHQVTQMGQEVILRCVPISNHLYFYWYRQILGQKVEFLVSFYNNEISEKSEIFDDQFSVERPDGSNFTLKIRSTKLEDSAMYFCASTRGGYADEQYFGPGTRLTVT.

CDR3: CASSQREGYNSPLHF. DNA of the CDR3: TGTGCCAGCAGCCAGCGCGAGGGTTATAATTCACCCCTCCACTTT. This sequence joins TRBV7-2 and TRBJ1-6, with D unclear. This CDR3 region has 15 residues. V dropped 5 bases and J dropped 4 bases, with 12 bases sitting between them. Germline CDR1 and CDR2: SGHTA and FQGNSA.

The V call is TRBV7-2, the J call TRBJ1-1; D unresolved. The CDR3 sequence is 12 residues long. Per germline, CDR1 SGHTA and CDR2 FQGNSA. Trimming removed 1 base at V and 7 bases at J, with 7 bases between. CDR3 amino acids: CASSLVGGEAFF. In DNA, the CDR3 is TGTGCCAGCAGCTTAGTCGGCGGTGAAGCTTTCTTT.

This chain connects TRBV29-1 to TRBJ1-2; no clear D gene. V was pared by 5 bases and J by 2 bases, with 12 bases between. CDR3 length: 13 residues. CDR1 and CDR2 (germline): SQVTM, ANQGSEA. The CDR3 loop is CSVSAVGNYGYTF. CDR3 coding DNA: TGCAGCGTTTCAGCGGTGGGGAACTATGGCTACACCTTC.

This clone occurred a few times. The chain carries TRBV6-1 and TRBJ2-4; weak D call: TRBD1 (6 bases). V was trimmed by 2 bases and J by 4 bases, leaving 9 bases between them. Germline V lookup: CDR1 MNHNS, CDR2 SASEGT. The CDR3 has 14 amino acids. CDR3 in DNA: TGTGCCAGCAGTGAATCGACAGGAAAAAACATTCAGTACTTC. Encoded protein: CASSESTGKNIQYF.

This chain joins TRBV5-4 and TRBJ1-6; TRBD1 matches 9 bases. The CDR3 covers 16 residues. The V gene end was trimmed by 5 bases and the J gene end by 10 bases; junction bases not matched to a gene: 13. Germline loops: CDR1 SGHNT, CDR2 YYREEE (reference sequence). CDR3 loop: CASRSDRQGVESPLHF. The DNA for the CDR3 is TGTGCCAGCAGGTCCGATCGACAGGGGGTGGAATCACCCCTCCACTTT.

This clone showed up just a few times. The rearrangement uses TRBV4-2 and TRBJ2-2; 7 bases match TRBD2. The germline CDR1 and CDR2 sequences are LGHNA and YNFKEQ. The J segment lost 4 bases and the V segment lost 5 bases, leaving 7 bases of the junction unmatched. This CDR3 is built from 15 residues. CDR3 coding DNA: TGTGCCAGCAGCTCCAGTCGGGGGGTCACCGGGGAGCTGTTTTTT. Protein: CASSSSRGVTGELFF.

This chain uses TRBV27 with TRBJ2-5, with D tentatively TRBD1 (5 bases). Germline assignment: CDR1 MNHEY and CDR2 SMNVEV (reference sequence). The V end lost 3 bases, the J end lost 4 bases, and 15 bases lay between the germline ends. This CDR3 has 15 residues. The CDR3 bases are TGTGCCAGCAGTTTTGTGGGGAAGGGGCGAGAGACCCAGTACTTC. Translated: CASSFVGKGRETQYF.

The chain couples TRBV4-2 to TRBJ1-1, with D hard to call. CDR1 and CDR2 (germline): LGHNA, YNFKEQ. Trimming shortened V by 0 bases and J by 1 base, and 6 bases separated the two germline ends. This CDR3 has 14 amino acids. The CDR3: CASSQDTTNTEAFF. CDR3 DNA: TGTGCCAGCAGCCAAGACACGACGAACACTGAAGCTTTCTTT.

The chain uses TRBV30 and TRBJ2-1, with TRBD1 matching over 10 bases. Germline CDR1 and CDR2: GTSNPN and SVGIG (reference sequence). This CDR3 has 14 amino acids. With V trimmed by 2 bases and J by 10 bases, 8 bases remained unmatched. CDR3 in amino acids: CAWSFGDRGSEQFF. The CDR3 nucleotides read TGTGCCTGGAGTTTTGGGGACAGGGGTTCCGAGCAGTTCTTC.

V usage is TRBV9 and J usage is TRBJ2-3; D not resolved. Germline V gene sequence: CDR1 SGDLS, CDR2 YYNGEE. The CDR3 has 14 residues. Trimming pared 0 bases from V and 2 bases from J, leaving 7 bases between. The CDR3 bases are TGTGCCAGCAGCGTAGAGGTCCCCACAGATACGCAGTATTTT. Amino acids: CASSVEVPTDTQYF.

This clone has a handful of counts. The rearrangement joins TRBV10-3 to TRBJ2-2; the D gene is possibly TRBD1 (6 bases). Germline-derived CDR1 and CDR2 are ENHRY and SYGVKD. V was clipped by 7 bases and J by 3 bases, with 9 bases between them. CDR3 length: 13 residues. The CDR3 spells CAITTGYTGELFF. CDR3 DNA sequence: TGTGCCATCACCACAGGGTACACCGGGGAGCTGTTTTTT.

The chain combines TRBV29-1 with TRBJ2-1, with 9 nucleotides matching TRBD1. Per germline, CDR1 SQVTM and CDR2 ANQGSEA. CDR3 length equals 14 residues. The V segment lost 1 base and the J segment 5 bases; nucleotides outside the gene matches: 3. CDR3 region: CSVEAGTGNNEQFF. As DNA, the CDR3 is TGCAGCGTTGAAGCCGGGACAGGGAACAATGAGCAGTTCTTC.

The chain links TRBV7-2 to TRBJ1-2; 7 bases agree with TRBD1. Germline CDR1 and CDR2: SGHTA and FQGNSA. The CDR3 is made up of 14 amino acids. V lost 0 bases to trimming and J lost 8 bases; unmatched junction nucleotides: 6. The CDR3 DNA follows: TGTGCCAGCAGCTTAGCGACCGACAGGGCCGGCTACACCTTC. It codes for CASSLATDRAGYTF.